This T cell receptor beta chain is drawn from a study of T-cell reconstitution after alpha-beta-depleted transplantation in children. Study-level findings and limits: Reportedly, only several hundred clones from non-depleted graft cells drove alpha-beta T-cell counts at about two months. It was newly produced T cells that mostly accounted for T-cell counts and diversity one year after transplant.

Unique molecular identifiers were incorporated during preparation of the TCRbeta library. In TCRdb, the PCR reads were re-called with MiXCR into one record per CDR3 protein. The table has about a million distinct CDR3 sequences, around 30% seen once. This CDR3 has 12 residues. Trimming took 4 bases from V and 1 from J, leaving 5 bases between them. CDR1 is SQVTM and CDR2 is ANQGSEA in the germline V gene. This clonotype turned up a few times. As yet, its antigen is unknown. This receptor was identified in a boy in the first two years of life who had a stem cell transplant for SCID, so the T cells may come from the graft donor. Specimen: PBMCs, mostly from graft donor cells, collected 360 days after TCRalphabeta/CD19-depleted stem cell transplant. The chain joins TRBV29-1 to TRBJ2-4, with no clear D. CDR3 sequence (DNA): TGCAGCGTTGTAGGGGCCAAAAACATTCAGTACTTC. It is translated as CSVVGAKNIQYF.